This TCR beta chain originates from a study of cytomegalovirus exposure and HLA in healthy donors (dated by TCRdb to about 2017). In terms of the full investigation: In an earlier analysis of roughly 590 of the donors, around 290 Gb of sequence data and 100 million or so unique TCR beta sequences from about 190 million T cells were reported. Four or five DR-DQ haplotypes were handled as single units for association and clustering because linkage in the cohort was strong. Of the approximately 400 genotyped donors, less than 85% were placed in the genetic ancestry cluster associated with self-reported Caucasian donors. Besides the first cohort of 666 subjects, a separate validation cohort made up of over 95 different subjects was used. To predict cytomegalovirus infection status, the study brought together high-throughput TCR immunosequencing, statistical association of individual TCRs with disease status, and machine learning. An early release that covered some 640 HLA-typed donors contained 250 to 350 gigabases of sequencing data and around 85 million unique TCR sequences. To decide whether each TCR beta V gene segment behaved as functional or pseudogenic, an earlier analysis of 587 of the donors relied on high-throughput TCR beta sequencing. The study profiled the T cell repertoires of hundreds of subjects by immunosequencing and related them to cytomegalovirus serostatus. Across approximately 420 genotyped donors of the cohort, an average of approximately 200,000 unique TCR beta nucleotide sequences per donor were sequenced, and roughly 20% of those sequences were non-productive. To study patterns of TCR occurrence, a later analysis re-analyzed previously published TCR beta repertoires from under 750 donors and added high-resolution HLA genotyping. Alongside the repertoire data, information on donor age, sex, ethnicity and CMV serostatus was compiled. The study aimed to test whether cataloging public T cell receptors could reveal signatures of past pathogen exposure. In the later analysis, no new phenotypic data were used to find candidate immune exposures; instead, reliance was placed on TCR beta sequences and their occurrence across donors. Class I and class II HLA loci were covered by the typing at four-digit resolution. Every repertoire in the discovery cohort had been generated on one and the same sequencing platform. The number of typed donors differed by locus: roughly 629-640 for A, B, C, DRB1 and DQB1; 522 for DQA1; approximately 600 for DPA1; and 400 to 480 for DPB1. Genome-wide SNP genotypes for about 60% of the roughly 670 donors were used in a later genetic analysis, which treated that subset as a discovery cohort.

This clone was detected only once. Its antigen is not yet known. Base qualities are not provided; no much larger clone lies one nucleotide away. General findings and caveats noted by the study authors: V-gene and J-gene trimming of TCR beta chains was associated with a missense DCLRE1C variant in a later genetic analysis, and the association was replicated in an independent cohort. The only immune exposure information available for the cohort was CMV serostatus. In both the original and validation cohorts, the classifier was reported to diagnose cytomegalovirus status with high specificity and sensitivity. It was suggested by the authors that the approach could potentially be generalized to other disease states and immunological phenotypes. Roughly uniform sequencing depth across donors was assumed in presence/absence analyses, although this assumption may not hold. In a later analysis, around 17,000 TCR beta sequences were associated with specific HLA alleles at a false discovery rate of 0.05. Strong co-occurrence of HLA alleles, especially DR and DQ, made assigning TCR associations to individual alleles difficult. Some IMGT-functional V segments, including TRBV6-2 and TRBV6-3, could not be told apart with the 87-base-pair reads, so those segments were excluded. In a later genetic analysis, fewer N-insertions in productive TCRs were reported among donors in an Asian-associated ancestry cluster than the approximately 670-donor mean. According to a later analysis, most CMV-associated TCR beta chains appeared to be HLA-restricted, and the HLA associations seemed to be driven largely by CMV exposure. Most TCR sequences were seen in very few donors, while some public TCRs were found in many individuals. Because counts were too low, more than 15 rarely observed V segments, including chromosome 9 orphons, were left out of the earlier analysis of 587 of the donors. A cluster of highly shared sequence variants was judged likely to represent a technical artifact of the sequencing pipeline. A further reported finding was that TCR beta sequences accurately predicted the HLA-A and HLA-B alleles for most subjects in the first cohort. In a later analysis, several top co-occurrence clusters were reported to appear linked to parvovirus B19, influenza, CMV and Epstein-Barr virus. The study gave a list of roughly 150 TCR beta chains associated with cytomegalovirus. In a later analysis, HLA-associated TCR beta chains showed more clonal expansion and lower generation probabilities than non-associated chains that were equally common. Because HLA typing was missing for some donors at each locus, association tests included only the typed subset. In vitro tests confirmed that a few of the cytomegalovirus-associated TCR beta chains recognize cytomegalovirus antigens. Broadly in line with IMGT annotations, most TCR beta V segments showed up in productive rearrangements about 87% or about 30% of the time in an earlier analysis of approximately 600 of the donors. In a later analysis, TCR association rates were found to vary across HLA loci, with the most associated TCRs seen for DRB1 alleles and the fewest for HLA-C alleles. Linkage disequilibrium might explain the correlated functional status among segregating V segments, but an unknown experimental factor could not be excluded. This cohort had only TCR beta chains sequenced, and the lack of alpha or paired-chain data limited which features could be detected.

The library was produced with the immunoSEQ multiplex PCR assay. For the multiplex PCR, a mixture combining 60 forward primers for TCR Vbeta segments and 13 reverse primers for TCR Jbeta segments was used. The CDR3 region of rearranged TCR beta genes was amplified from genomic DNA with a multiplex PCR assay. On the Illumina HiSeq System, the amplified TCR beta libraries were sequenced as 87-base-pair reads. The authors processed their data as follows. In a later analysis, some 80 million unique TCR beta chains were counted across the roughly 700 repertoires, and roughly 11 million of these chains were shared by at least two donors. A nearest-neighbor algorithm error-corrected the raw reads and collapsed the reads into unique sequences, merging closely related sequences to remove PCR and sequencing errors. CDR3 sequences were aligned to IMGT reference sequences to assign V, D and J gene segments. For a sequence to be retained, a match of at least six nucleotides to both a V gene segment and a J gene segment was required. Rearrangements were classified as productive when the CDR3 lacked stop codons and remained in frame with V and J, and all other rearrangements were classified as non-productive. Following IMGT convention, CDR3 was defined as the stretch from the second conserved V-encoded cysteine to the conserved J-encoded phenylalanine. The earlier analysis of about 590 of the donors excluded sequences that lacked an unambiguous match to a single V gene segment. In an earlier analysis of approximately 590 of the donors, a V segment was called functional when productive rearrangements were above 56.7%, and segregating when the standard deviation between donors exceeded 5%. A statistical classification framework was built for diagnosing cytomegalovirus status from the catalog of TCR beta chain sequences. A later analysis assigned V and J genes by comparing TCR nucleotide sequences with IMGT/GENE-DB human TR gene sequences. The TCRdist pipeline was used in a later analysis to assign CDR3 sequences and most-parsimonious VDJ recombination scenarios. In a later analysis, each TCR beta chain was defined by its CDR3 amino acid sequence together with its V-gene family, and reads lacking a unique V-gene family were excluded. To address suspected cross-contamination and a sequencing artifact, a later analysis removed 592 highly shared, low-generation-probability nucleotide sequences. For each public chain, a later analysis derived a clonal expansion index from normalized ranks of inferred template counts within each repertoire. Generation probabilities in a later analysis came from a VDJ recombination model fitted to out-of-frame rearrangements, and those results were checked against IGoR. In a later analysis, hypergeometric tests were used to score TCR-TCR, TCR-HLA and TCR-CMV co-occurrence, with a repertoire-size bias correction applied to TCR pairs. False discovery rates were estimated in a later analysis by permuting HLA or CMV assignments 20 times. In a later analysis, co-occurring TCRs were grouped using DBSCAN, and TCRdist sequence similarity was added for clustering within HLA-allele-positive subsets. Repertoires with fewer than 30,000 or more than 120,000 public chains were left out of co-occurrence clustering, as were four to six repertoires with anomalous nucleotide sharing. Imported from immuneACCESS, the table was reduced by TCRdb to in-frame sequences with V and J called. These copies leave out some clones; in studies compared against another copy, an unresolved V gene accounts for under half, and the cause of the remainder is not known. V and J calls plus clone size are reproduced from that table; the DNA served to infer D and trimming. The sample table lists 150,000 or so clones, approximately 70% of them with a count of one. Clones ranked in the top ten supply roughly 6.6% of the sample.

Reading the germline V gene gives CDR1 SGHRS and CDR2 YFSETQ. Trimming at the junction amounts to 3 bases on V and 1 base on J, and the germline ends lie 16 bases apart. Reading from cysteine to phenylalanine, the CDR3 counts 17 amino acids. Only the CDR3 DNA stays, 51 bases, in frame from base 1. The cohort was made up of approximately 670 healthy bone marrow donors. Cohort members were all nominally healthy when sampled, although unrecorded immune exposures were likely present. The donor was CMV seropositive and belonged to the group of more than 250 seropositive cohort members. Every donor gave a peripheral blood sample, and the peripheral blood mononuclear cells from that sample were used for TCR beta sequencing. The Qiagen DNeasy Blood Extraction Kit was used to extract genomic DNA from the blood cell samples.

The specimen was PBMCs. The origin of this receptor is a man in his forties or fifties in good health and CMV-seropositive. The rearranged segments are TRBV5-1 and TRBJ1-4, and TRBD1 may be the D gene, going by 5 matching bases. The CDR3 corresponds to CASSSGRGSITNEKLFF. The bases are TGCGCCAGCAGCTCCGGGCGGGGGTCAATAACTAATGAAAAACTGTTTTTT. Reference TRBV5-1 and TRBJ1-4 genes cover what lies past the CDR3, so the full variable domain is KAGVTQTPRYLIKTRGQQVTLSCSPISGHRSVSWYQQTPGQGLQFLFEYFSETQRNKGNFPGRFSGRQFSNSRSEMNVSTLELGDSALYLCASSSGRGSITNEKLFFGSGTQLSVL.